The 26 T cell receptor beta chains given below trace back to one sample, sequenced in a study of T cells in Graves' hyperthyroidism and ophthalmopathy. Amplified TCR beta CDR3 regions derived from RNA transcripts. Primed by the HTBI set, a first-round RT-PCR was run on the TCR CDR3. TCRdb analysed the multiplex PCR reads with MiXCR anew, one entry per CDR3 protein. The table has about 690,000 distinct CDR3 sequences, 15% to 20% seen once. The sample comprised blood. These receptors were taken from a man aged 50 to 60 with Graves' hyperthyroidism.

This clonotype was counted at least ten times. This rearrangement joins TRBV19 to TRBJ1-6; 8 nucleotides line up with TRBD1. The V gene's germline CDR1 is LNHDA and CDR2 SQIVND (reference sequence). The CDR3 totals 15 residues. J gave up 4 bases and V 7 bases, and 6 bases lay outside the gene matches. DNA for the CDR3: TGTGCCAGTACGGCAGGGGGCTATTATAATTCACCCCTCCACTTT. It is translated as CASTAGGYYNSPLHF.

This clonotype was observed a few times. The chain recombines TRBV19 with TRBJ1-5; D is uncertain. The germline V and J ends were trimmed by 5 bases and 5 bases, with 7 bases remaining between them. The CDR3 is 12 amino acids. Looked up from germline, CDR1 is LNHDA and CDR2 is SQIVND (reference sequence). CDR3 DNA sequence: TGTGCCAGTAGTTTGGTGCATCAGCCCCAGCATTTT. Translation gives CASSLVHQPQHF. The full variable domain, its missing parts supplied by reference TRBV19 and TRBJ1-5, is DGGITQSPKYLFRKEGQNVTLSCEQNLNHDAMYWYRQDPGQGLRLIYYSQIVNDFQKGDIAEGYSVSREKKESFPLTVTSAQKNPTAFYLCASSLVHQPQHFGDGTRLSIL.

The chain combines TRBV13 with TRBJ2-2; D assignment may be TRBD1 or TRBD2 (5 bases each). The CDR3 sequence is 17 residues long. In germline, CDR1 is PRHDT, CDR2 FYEKMQ (reference sequence). Trimming left V 3 bases short and J 2 bases short, with 16 bases between. The chain's CDR3 is CASSLLPGPPNTGELFF. DNA for the CDR3: TGTGCCAGCAGCTTGCTTCCGGGACCCCCCAACACCGGGGAGCTGTTTTTT.

The chain carries TRBV9 and TRBJ1-2; D may be TRBD1 (6 bases). The germline V gene has CDR1 SGDLS and CDR2 YYNGEE. V lost 0 bases, J lost 3 bases, and 21 bases lay in between. This CDR3 is 18 amino acids long. CDR3 nucleotides: TGTGCCAGCAGCGTAGGGGCCCTAGCGGGGGGCGAGGACTATGGCTACACCTTC. This translates into CASSVGALAGGEDYGYTF.

This clonotype has a count of ten or more. This chain links TRBV28 with TRBJ1-1; 12 bases fit TRBD1. Germline V gene sequence: CDR1 MDHEN, CDR2 SYDVKM. V trimming: 7 bases; J trimming: 6 bases; junction bases outside the gene matches: 6. This CDR3 is 14 amino acids long. The CDR3: CASIPGQGASEAFF. The CDR3 coding sequence is TGTGCCAGCATCCCGGGACAGGGGGCTTCTGAAGCTTTCTTT.

This chain uses TRBV24-1 with TRBJ1-5, with D unclear. V shed 6 bases and J shed 5 bases, with 10 bases lying between them. Germline loops: CDR1 KGHDR, CDR2 SFDVKD. The CDR3 totals 13 residues. The CDR3 bases are TGTGCCACCAGTCACGGAGGAGATCAGCCCCAGCATTTT. It yields the protein CATSHGGDQPQHF.

This clonotype was found a few times. V is TRBV2 and J is TRBJ1-6; the D is unclear. CDR3 length equals 16 residues. Trimming pared 7 bases from V and 3 bases from J, leaving 16 bases between. Germline CDR1 reads SNHLY; CDR2 reads FYNNEI. The CDR3 sequence: CASTPGRLSYNSPLHF. The CDR3 bases are TGTGCCAGCACTCCCGGACGGCTGAGCTATAATTCACCCCTCCACTTT.

The genes are TRBV20-1 and TRBJ2-1; D might be TRBD2 (5 bases). The V end was cut by 6 bases, the J end by 1 base, with 19 bases between. This CDR3 region has 16 residues. The germline V gene encodes CDR1 DFQATT and CDR2 SNEGSKA (reference sequence). The CDR3 nucleotides are TGCAGTGCCCGAGTCGTTGAGGGTTTGTCCTACAATGAGCAGTTCTTC. Translating gives CSARVVEGLSYNEQFF.

The rearrangement joins TRBV20-1 to TRBJ2-7, with 7 bases identical to TRBD1. This CDR3 comprises 17 residues. Germline-derived CDR1 and CDR2 are DFQATT and SNEGSKA (reference sequence). V shed 0 bases, J shed 3 bases, and the junction held 14 bases outside the gene matches. The CDR3 loop reads CSARDPDRARFYYEQYF. In nucleotides, the CDR3 is TGCAGTGCTAGAGATCCCGACAGGGCGCGATTCTACTACGAGCAGTACTTC.

This clonotype was observed a handful of times. The V call is TRBV6-2 or TRBV6-3, the J call TRBJ2-7, with D hard to call. V was cut by 4 bases and J by 0 bases, with 16 bases left in between. This CDR3 contains 16 residues. Per germline, CDR1 MNHEY and CDR2 SVGEGT. The CDR3, as DNA: TGTGCCAGCAGTTTCCCCTTAGACCTCTCCTCCTACGAGCAGTACTTC. This translates into CASSFPLDLSSYEQYF.

This clonotype was detected many times. This chain links TRBV13 with TRBJ2-5; 9 nucleotides match TRBD1. The CDR3 extends over 14 amino acids. The trim removed 6 bases at V and 5 bases at J, leaving 7 bases unmatched. Germline CDR1 and CDR2: PRHDT and FYEKMQ (reference sequence). CDR3 coding DNA: TGTGCCAGCAGAAAACAGGGGGCCACGGAGACCCAGTACTTC. It translates to CASRKQGATETQYF.

This clonotype occurred many times. The V gene is TRBV7-9, the J gene TRBJ2-2, with 10 bases that match TRBD2. This CDR3 is built from 18 residues. Germline CDR1 SEHNR, CDR2 FQNEAQ (reference sequence). Trimming cost V 3 bases and J 5 bases; bases outside gene matches: 12. Here the CDR3 reads CASSFALAGAPGTGELFF. The CDR3 DNA sequence: TGTGCCAGCAGCTTCGCGCTAGCGGGAGCGCCGGGGACCGGGGAGCTGTTTTTT.

This chain uses TRBV7-9 with TRBJ2-2, with D unclear. Germline V gene lookup returns CDR1 SEHNR and CDR2 FQNEAQ (reference sequence). Deletions cut 4 bases from V and 4 bases from J, with 16 bases between. The CDR3 is made up of 16 amino acids. The CDR3 is CASSSPRLIFTGELFF. The CDR3 bases are TGTGCCAGCAGCTCGCCACGCCTCATCTTCACCGGGGAGCTGTTTTTT.

The chain couples TRBV20-1 to TRBJ2-1; 9 bases align to TRBD2. Germline lookup yields CDR1 DFQATT and CDR2 SNEGSKA (reference sequence). This CDR3 region has 17 residues. V lost 0 bases to trimming and J lost 3 bases; unmatched junction nucleotides: 9. DNA for the CDR3: TGCAGTGCTAGAGACCGCGGGGGGGCCATTTTCTACAATGAGCAGTTCTTC. Translating it yields CSARDRGGAIFYNEQFF.

On this clonotype: This sequence may be a read error, since a much larger clone differs from it by one base. The V and J genes are TRBV12-3 or TRBV12-4 and TRBJ1-1, with 11 nucleotides matching TRBD1. This CDR3 spans 16 amino acids. The DNA of the CDR3 is TGTGCCAGCAGTTTTGGACAGGGGGCCCTGAACACTAAAGCTTTCTTT. Residues: CASSFGQGALNTKAFF.

This clonotype was counted only a few times. The chain combines TRBV27 with TRBJ2-7, with TRBD1 matching 10 bases. This CDR3 comprises 13 residues. V was clipped by 8 bases and J by 9 bases; unmatched bases: 10. From germline, CDR1 is MNHEY and CDR2 SMNVEV (reference sequence). CDR3 coding DNA: TGTGCCAGCCGGGACAGGGGCCGCTTATGGCAGTACTTC. It encodes CASRDRGRLWQYF.

This clonotype was observed at least ten times. The chain carries TRBV5-1 and TRBJ1-3; TRBD1 agrees at 9 bases. V shed 0 bases and J 2 bases; nucleotides not matched to a gene: 0. Germline V lookup: CDR1 SGHRS, CDR2 YFSETQ. This CDR3 is 15 amino acids long. The CDR3 coding sequence is TGCGCCAGCAGCTTGGGGGACAGGGCTGGAAACACCATATATTTT. Translating it yields CASSLGDRAGNTIYF.

The rearrangement joins TRBV30 to TRBJ2-1; 9 bases are a match to TRBD2. Trimming at V came to 4 bases and at J to 10 bases, leaving 8 bases not matched to a gene. Germline assignment: CDR1 GTSNPN and CDR2 SVGIG (reference sequence). The CDR3 length is 13 residues. In DNA form, the CDR3 reads TGTGCCTGGACTAGCGGGACTTCGAGGGAGCAGTTCTTC. This encodes CAWTSGTSREQFF. The complete variable domain, with remaining parts taken from reference TRBV30 and TRBJ2-1, reads SQTIHQWPATLVQPVGSPLSLECTVEGTSNPNLYWYRQAAGRGLQLLFYSVGIGQISSEVPQNLSASRPQDRQFILSSKKLLLSDSGFYLCAWTSGTSREQFFGPGTRLTVL.

Details on this clonotype: Its ends do not fully match the called genes, so a read error is possible. This chain joins TRBV7-2 and TRBJ2-2; the match to TRBD2 covers 12 bases. Germline V gene lookup returns CDR1 SGHTA and CDR2 FQGNSA. CDR3 length: 16 amino acids. CDR3 sequence reads: CANSPLAGGLAGELFF. The CDR3 nucleotides are TGTGCCAACAGCCCACTAGCGGGGGGTTTGGCCGGGGAGCTGTTTTTT.

With respect to this clonotype: A read error is possible here, since a much larger clone lies one base away. This chain uses TRBV7-9 with TRBJ2-7, with TRBD2 as a possible D gene (7 bases). The CDR3 covers 14 residues. Germline assignment: CDR1 SEHNR and CDR2 FQNEAQ (reference sequence). Between the trimmed V and J ends, which lost 4 bases and 5 bases, there was a span of 15 bases. In DNA form, the CDR3 reads TGTGCCAGCAGCTCGTCTGGGAGGGACAACGAGCAGTACTTC. Protein: CASSSSGRDNEQYF. Full variable domain (missing parts from reference TRBV7-9 and TRBJ2-7): DTGVSQNPRHKITKRGQNVTFRCDPISEHNRLYWYRQTLGQGPEFLTYFQNEAQLEKSRLLSDRFSAERPKGSFSTLEIQRTEQGDSAMYLCASSSSGRDNEQYFGPGTRLTVT.

This clonotype was seen a few times. V usage is TRBV20-1 and J usage is TRBJ2-7, with D perhaps TRBD2 (6 bases). This CDR3 contains 15 residues. Trimming took 1 base from V and 7 from J, leaving 20 bases between them. Per germline, CDR1 DFQATT and CDR2 SNEGSKA (reference sequence). The CDR3 bases are TGCAGTGCTAGAGGCCTAGCGAAACATTACACAGAGCAGTACTTC. Translating gives CSARGLAKHYTEQYF.

This clonotype was detected ten times or more. This chain joins TRBV5-1 and TRBJ1-2; the match to TRBD1 covers 7 bases. V shed 4 bases and J 5 bases; nucleotides not matched to a gene: 8. In germline, CDR1 is SGHRS, CDR2 YFSETQ. This CDR3 has 14 amino acids. The CDR3 reads CASSAGDREYGYTF. In nucleotides, the CDR3 is TGCGCCAGCAGCGCGGGCGACAGGGAGTATGGCTACACCTTC.

Turning to this clonotype: A much larger clone differs by one base, so this may be a read error. This rearrangement joins TRBV10-3 to TRBJ1-1, with 11 bases fitting TRBD1. The CDR3 is 14 amino acids. Germline CDR1 reads ENHRY; CDR2 reads SYGVKD. DNA of the CDR3: TGTGCCATCAATAGGGGACAGGGGGACACTCAAGCTTTCTTT. As protein: CAINRGQGDTQAFF.

In its sample, this clonotype was seen a few times. The CDR3 bases are TGTGCCAGCAGTTACTGGGCGGGACAGGGGGCGGGAGAGACCCAGTACTTC. This translates into CASSYWAGQGAGETQYF. The chain links TRBV6-6 to TRBJ2-5, with 12 nucleotides matching TRBD1. The germline V gene encodes CDR1 MNHNY and CDR2 SVGAGI (reference sequence). Trimming removed 1 base from V and 4 bases from J; junction bases left unmatched: 7. The CDR3 has 17 amino acids.

The CDR3 sequence is CATSAGLVYQETQYF. CDR3 coding DNA: TGTGCCACCAGCGCAGGATTAGTGTACCAAGAGACCCAGTACTTC. This sequence joins TRBV19 and TRBJ2-5; D remains unclear. The germline V gene encodes CDR1 LNHDA and CDR2 SQIVND (reference sequence). V lost 10 bases and J lost 0, with 18 bases in between. The CDR3 has 15 amino acids.

This clonotype was seen a few times. The chain uses TRBV3-1 and TRBJ1-2; D call uncertain. Trimming left V 6 bases short and J 0 bases short, with 14 bases between. The germline CDR1 and CDR2 sequences are LGHDT and YNNKEL (reference sequence). The length of the CDR3 is 15 residues. The CDR3 protein is CASRQAASANYGYTF. The CDR3 coding sequence is TGTGCCAGCAGGCAGGCAGCATCTGCTAACTATGGCTACACCTTC.